These 8 T cell receptor beta chains originate from one sample sequenced in a study of T-cell memory formation after mild COVID-19. Via MiXCR, TCRdb re-called the 5' RACE reads, giving one row per CDR3 protein. The data show around 300,000 distinct CDR3 sequences, 8% to 9% seen once. The sequencing input was PBMCs or a T cell subset sorted from them (not recorded which). The receptors originated from a man between 18 and 35 years old who had mild COVID-19 (a few samples of this study predate the infection). Cell type and time point are not known.

The J gene is TRBJ2-1, the V gene TRBV29-1; D is undetermined. This CDR3 has 13 residues. Germline lookup yields CDR1 SQVTM and CDR2 ANQGSEA. V was shortened by 4 bases and J by 2 bases, with 9 bases between the two germline ends. The CDR3, as DNA: TGCAGCGTTGGTGTCAGAACCTACAATGAGCAGTTCTTC. It yields the protein CSVGVRTYNEQFF.

This clonotype came up a few times. The rearrangement links TRBV3-1 to TRBJ2-5; D is uncertain. The CDR3 is 15 amino acids. Trimming removed 0 bases from V and 5 bases from J, with 13 bases in between. Germline CDR1 and CDR2: LGHDT and YNNKEL (reference sequence). The CDR3 is CASSQDGVGWETQYF. The CDR3 bases are TGTGCCAGCAGCCAAGATGGAGTAGGGTGGGAGACCCAGTACTTC.

This clonotype was picked up a small number of times. CDR3 amino acids: CATSDSGRRGIGTQYF. The CDR3 DNA follows: TGTGCCACCAGTGATTCTGGACGCAGAGGAATTGGGACCCAGTACTTC. This chain links TRBV24-1 with TRBJ2-5; D gene uncertain. The V and J ends lost 2 bases and 7 bases respectively, with 19 bases between them. Germline CDR1 and CDR2: KGHDR and SFDVKD. The CDR3 covers 16 residues.

DNA of the CDR3: TGTGCCAGCAGCTCACCTATAGCGGGAGTCCACGAGCAGTACTTC. Translating it yields CASSSPIAGVHEQYF. This chain links TRBV11-2 with TRBJ2-7; 9 bases are shared with TRBD2. CDR1 is SGHAT and CDR2 is FQNNGV in the germline V gene. CDR3 length: 15 residues. With V trimmed by 4 bases and J by 5 bases, 9 bases remained unmatched. Combining the CDR3 with reference TRBV11-2 and TRBJ2-7 gives the whole variable domain EAGVAQSPRYKIIEKRQSVAFWCNPISGHATLYWYQQILGQGPKLLIQFQNNGVVDDSQLPKDRFSAERLKGVDSTLKIQPAKLEDSAVYLCASSSPIAGVHEQYFGPGTRLTVT.

This clonotype was counted many times. The J gene is TRBJ2-1, the V gene TRBV7-9, with TRBD1 matching over 11 bases. The V gene end was trimmed by 4 bases and the J gene end by 8 bases; junction bases not matched to a gene: 10. Germline lookup yields CDR1 SEHNR and CDR2 FQNEAQ (reference sequence). This CDR3 spans 16 amino acids. DNA for the CDR3: TGTGCCAGCAGCTCCCCCCGCGGGACAGGGGGGGATGAGCAGTTCTTC. This translates into CASSSPRGTGGDEQFF. The full variable domain, rest sourced from reference TRBV7-9 and TRBJ2-1, is DTGVSQNPRHKITKRGQNVTFRCDPISEHNRLYWYRQTLGQGPEFLTYFQNEAQLEKSRLLSDRFSAERPKGSFSTLEIQRTEQGDSAMYLCASSSPRGTGGDEQFFGPGTRLTVL.

This clonotype has a handful of counts. The J gene is TRBJ1-5, the V gene TRBV7-3; a possible D gene is TRBD1 (6 bases). With 11 bases removed from V and 7 bases from J, the gap between germline ends came to 24 bases. Germline CDR1 is SGHTA and CDR2 is FQGTGA. This CDR3 contains 15 residues. The CDR3 region has the DNA TGTGCCGGATCTCCACCTCTGGCAGGGGACCAGCCCCAGCATTTT. Its translation is CAGSPPLAGDQPQHF.

This chain links TRBV5-1 with TRBJ2-1; either TRBD1 or TRBD2 may fit D (6 bases each). Trimming stripped 4 bases from V and 2 bases from J, with 16 bases between. The CDR3 loop spans 16 amino acids. CDR1 is SGHRS, CDR2 YFSETQ, per germline. CDR3 amino acids: CASSARLGGPYNEQFF. The CDR3 DNA is TGCGCCAGCAGCGCCAGGTTAGGGGGGCCCTACAATGAGCAGTTCTTC.

The chain couples TRBV4-3 to TRBJ1-2; TRBD1 aligns across 7 bases. Germline V CDR1 and CDR2: LGHNA, YSLEER. This CDR3 contains 14 residues. Losses at the gene ends were 2 bases for V and 8 bases for J; bases not matched to a gene: 8. The CDR3 reads CASSQTGQVGGYTF. Here the CDR3 DNA reads TGCGCCAGCAGCCAAACCGGACAGGTTGGCGGCTACACCTTC.